The clone carrying this TCR beta chain was detected once. The antigen is undetermined. The table came from immunoSEQ multiplex PCR; TCRdb's copy has only in-frame clones and leaves some out. The sample includes fewer than 60,000 clones, over 80% seen only once; the top ten take nearly 20%. The sample comes from a study of T cells in localized non-small cell lung cancer. Broader study findings: Only one tumor region went through sequencing, so heterogeneity may still be there. There was an association of higher blood T cell density with longer overall survival.

The sequence was obtained from a female donor over 55 with stage II squamous cell lung carcinoma. Sequenced here: peripheral blood, sampled before any cancer treatment.

Here the CDR3 DNA reads TGTGCCAGCAGCTTAGCGAGGACAAGGAGAGAGGTGGGCTACACCTTC. Translation: CASSLARTRREVGYTF. This sequence joins TRBV7-2 and TRBJ1-2; a possible D gene is TRBD1 (5 bases). Germline CDR1 reads SGHTA; CDR2 reads FQGNSA. The CDR3 is 16 residues long. The V end lost 0 bases, the J end lost 8 bases, and 19 bases lay between the germline ends. Together with reference TRBV7-2 and TRBJ1-2, the CDR3 gives the full variable domain: GAGVSQSPSNKVTEKGKDVELRCDPISGHTALYWYRQSLGQGLEFLIYFQGNSAPDKSGLPSDRFSAERTGGSVSTLTIQRTQQEDSAVYLCASSLARTRREVGYTFGSGTRLTVV.